Given below is one T cell receptor beta chain in context. These data come from a study of blood T cell repertoires in COVID-19. The V gene's germline CDR1 is MDHEN and CDR2 SYDVKM. The J segment lost 3 bases and the V segment lost 6 bases, leaving 5 bases of the junction unmatched. This CDR3 spans 14 amino acids. Generated by immunoSEQ multiplex PCR, the TCRdb table keeps only in-frame clones and is missing some. Seen here are approximately 140,000 clones, 65% to 85% observed once, and the top ten hold less than 9%. This clonotype was sampled from a man younger than 40 with COVID-19, enrolled during active disease. Sequencing used peripheral blood. V and J are TRBV28 and TRBJ1-5; 7 bases are a match to TRBD1. CDR3: CASSYRGVNQPQHF. The CDR3 coding sequence is TGTGCCAGCAGCTACAGGGGAGTCAATCAGCCCCAGCATTTT.